Listed here are 9 T cell receptor beta chains from one sample, sequenced in a study of memory B cells and T cells in multiple sclerosis. TCRdb keeps only in-frame clones here, not all; method: immunoSEQ multiplex PCR. The table lists some 14,000 clones, approximately 69% of them singletons. Sequenced sample: memory (CD45RO+) CD4+ T cells from blood. The receptor source for this set is a human donor with multiple sclerosis.

The chain joins TRBV6-1 to TRBJ1-5; D remains unclear. This CDR3 is 13 amino acids long. V lost 4 bases, J lost 1 base, and 5 bases lay in between. CDR1 is MNHNS, CDR2 SASEGT, per germline. The CDR3 coding sequence is TGTGCCAGCAGTGTAGTCAGCAATCAGCCCCAGCATTTT. Its translation is CASSVVSNQPQHF.

The chain uses TRBV25-1 and TRBJ1-1; 7 bases match TRBD1. After removal of 5 bases from V and 0 bases from J, the junction contained 3 bases not matched to a gene. CDR3 length equals 14 residues. Germline V gene data show CDR1 as MGHDK and CDR2 as SYGVNS. DNA for the CDR3: TGTGCCAGCAGTCGAGACAGGGTGAACACTGAAGCTTTCTTT. Its protein is CASSRDRVNTEAFF.

This chain uses TRBV2 with TRBJ2-2; 12 nucleotides align to TRBD1. The CDR3 consists of 15 residues. The V gene's germline CDR1 is SNHLY and CDR2 FYNNEI. The V gene end was trimmed by 6 bases and the J gene end by 7 bases; junction bases not matched to a gene: 6. CDR3 sequence reads: CASRPGTGGSGELFF. For the CDR3, the DNA is TGTGCCAGCAGACCCGGGACAGGGGGCAGCGGGGAGCTGTTTTTT.

This chain links TRBV5-1 with TRBJ2-5; TRBD2 agrees at 7 bases. This CDR3 has 14 residues. J was trimmed by 3 bases and V by 4 bases; bases with no gene match: 6. Germline CDR1 reads SGHRS; CDR2 reads YFSETQ. Here the CDR3 DNA reads TGCGCCAGCAGCCGCGGTCTAGCGGAAGAGACCCAGTACTTC. This gives the protein CASSRGLAEETQYF.

Of note for this clone: One end of the junction is discordant with germline, which a read error may explain. The chain links TRBV6-5 to TRBJ1-5; no reliable D call. The V gene's germline CDR1 is MNHEY and CDR2 SVGAGI. There are 14 residues in the CDR3. DNA for the CDR3: TGTGCCAGCAGCCCCGAAAGCCCGTATCAGGCCCAGCATTTT. Protein sequence: CASSPESPYQAQHF.

DNA for the CDR3: TGTGCCAGCAGCGAAATAGCGGGGGGGCTTTACGAGCAGTACTTC. It translates to CASSEIAGGLYEQYF. The chain links TRBV6-1 to TRBJ2-7; 11 bases line up with TRBD2. The CDR3 covers 15 residues. V dropped 6 bases and J dropped 4; count of bases not matched to a gene: 8. CDR1 is MNHNS and CDR2 is SASEGT in the germline V gene.

This chain uses TRBV6-1 with TRBJ1-5; D might be TRBD1 (5 bases). V lost 4 bases to trimming and J lost 5 bases, with 9 bases between them. Germline values: CDR1 MNHNS, CDR2 SASEGT. CDR3 size: 13 residues. CDR3 sequence: CASSVGGDQPQHF. The CDR3 DNA is TGTGCCAGCAGTGTCGGGGGGGATCAGCCCCAGCATTTT.

This chain connects TRBV28 to TRBJ2-7; unclear D gene. Per the germline V gene, CDR1 is MDHEN and CDR2 is SYDVKM. The V and J ends lost 5 bases and 4 bases respectively, with 6 bases between them. This CDR3 is built from 11 residues. CDR3 residues: CASSDTYEQYF. As DNA, the CDR3 is TGTGCCAGCAGTGATACTTACGAGCAGTACTTC. Full variable domain (rest looked up from reference TRBV28 and TRBJ2-7): DVKVTQSSRYLVKRTGEKVFLECVQDMDHENMFWYRQDPGLGLRLIYFSYDVKMKEKGDIPEGYSVSREKKERFSLILESASTNQTSMYLCASSDTYEQYFGPGTRLTVT.

The V call is TRBV9, the J call TRBJ1-2; possible D gene TRBD1, 6 bases. CDR1 and CDR2 (germline): SGDLS, YYNGEE. Trimming took off 0 bases at V and 4 bases at J, with 13 bases between the two ends. The CDR3 runs 15 residues. DNA of the CDR3: TGTGCCAGCAGCGTAGGGGCAGGGGAGACCTATGGCTACACCTTC. The encoded protein is CASSVGAGETYGYTF.